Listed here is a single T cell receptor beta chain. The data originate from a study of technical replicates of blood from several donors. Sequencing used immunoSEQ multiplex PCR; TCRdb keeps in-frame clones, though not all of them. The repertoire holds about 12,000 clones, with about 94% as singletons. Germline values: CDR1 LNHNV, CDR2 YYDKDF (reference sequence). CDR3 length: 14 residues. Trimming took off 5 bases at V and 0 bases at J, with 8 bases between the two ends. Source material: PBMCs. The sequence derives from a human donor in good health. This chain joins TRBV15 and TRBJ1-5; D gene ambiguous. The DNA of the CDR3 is TGTGCCACCAGCGACTCCAATAGCAATCAGCCCCAGCATTTT. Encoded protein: CATSDSNSNQPQHF.